This entry features one TCR beta chain sequence. The read terminates 3 residues before the CDR3 end, so the remaining end is supplied by the germline J gene. Libraries were prepared by immunoSEQ multiplex PCR; TCRdb keeps only in-frame clonotypes and omits some of them. This table lists under 45,000 clones. The data derive from a study of T cells in women clearing cervical HPV infection. Study context: Blood came at first lesion visit for cases, post-clearance for controls.

The CDR3 covers 13 residues. Per germline, CDR1 SGHTA and CDR2 FQGTGA. The TCR comes from a woman aged 18-70 years with a cervical HPV16 infection that either progressed to CIN3+ or cleared (not recorded which). Material for sequencing was blood buffy coat. The V call is TRBV7-3, the J call TRBJ2-3, with 10 bases lining up with TRBD1. The covered CDR3 bases are TGTGCCAGCAGCCGGACAGGGGGAGAGACG. This translates into CASSRTGGET. The full CDR3 is CASSRTGGETQYF. The full variable domain, with the rest looked up from reference TRBV7-3 and TRBJ2-3, is GAGVSQTPSNKVTEKGKYVELRCDPISGHTALYWYRQSLGQGPEFLIYFQGTGAADDSGLPNDRFFAVRPEGSVSTLKIQRTERGDSAVYLCASSRTGGETQYFGPGTRLTVL.